These T cell receptor beta chains were read from a single sample in a study of cytomegalovirus exposure and HLA in healthy donors. Profiled with immunoSEQ multiplex PCR; TCRdb holds only in-frame clones, not every one. The sample has about 150,000 clones; about 88% are singletons. Sequences were obtained from PBMCs. The source is a young woman in good health and CMV-seronegative. CDR3s include the opening cysteine and the closing phenylalanine or tryptophan. D genes are given only for firm matches. Not all rows give a size; the values are once, few, many and, for expanded clones, a class.

TGTGCCATCAGTGAGGGGACAGGAGAGGACAATCAGCCCCAGCATTTT	CAISEGTGEDNQPQHF	TRBV10-3	TRBJ1-5	NA	TRBD1
TGTGCCAGCAGCCCTACCCAGGGGACGCATTACGAGCAGTACTTC	CASSPTQGTHYEQYF	TRBV7-9	TRBJ2-7	NA	NA
TGTGCCAGCAGCCCCCGGGAAGATACGCAGTATTTT	CASSPREDTQYF	TRBV9	TRBJ2-3	NA	NA
TGCGCCAGCAGCCTGGACGAAGGACAGGGTATTCTCCTCAGCGGCTACACCTTC	CASSLDEGQGILLSGYTF	TRBV5-1	TRBJ1-2	NA	TRBD1
TGCGCCAGCAGCTTTGGTGCGGGAGGGAGTTCCTACGAGCAGTACTTC	CASSFGAGGSSYEQYF	TRBV5-1	TRBJ2-7	NA	TRBD2
TGTGCCAGCAGCAAACCGGGTAACTATGGCTACACCTTC	CASSKPGNYGYTF	TRBV21-1	TRBJ1-2	NA	NA
TGCAGCGTTGCCCGAGATATGAGCTCCTACAATGAGCAGTTCTTC	CSVARDMSSYNEQFF	TRBV29-1	TRBJ2-1	NA	NA
TGCGCCAGCAGCCAAGCGAGGGTCCTAAATCAGCCCCAGCATTTT	CASSQARVLNQPQHF	TRBV4-1	TRBJ1-5	NA	NA
TGTGCCAGCAGCCTTACTAGCGGGAGGTCGGGGGAGCAGTTCTTC	CASSLTSGRSGEQFF	TRBV14	TRBJ2-1	NA	TRBD2
TGTGCCAGCCGCCGTGGCGGCAGCTTGAACACTGAAGCTTTCTTT	CASRRGGSLNTEAFF	TRBV5-4	TRBJ1-1	NA	NA
TGTGCCAGCAGCTATGGCGGCCCCACAGATACGCAGTATTTT	CASSYGGPTDTQYF	TRBV9	TRBJ2-3	NA	NA
TGTGCCAGCAGTTACTCGATTGGGGCAAACACTGAAGCTTTCTTT	CASSYSIGANTEAFF	TRBV6-5	TRBJ1-1	NA	NA
TGTGCCAGCAGCTCAACCGGACTAGCGAGGTACAATGAGCAGTTCTTC	CASSSTGLARYNEQFF	TRBV11-1	TRBJ2-1	NA	TRBD2
TGTGCCAGCTCACCACAGGGGGTTACGAACACCGGGGAGCTGTTTTTT	CASSPQGVTNTGELFF	TRBV18	TRBJ2-2	NA	NA
TGTGCCAGCAGCTTACCCCTTGGGACTAGCAGGATCTGGTATGAGCAGTTCTTC	CASSLPLGTSRIWYEQFF	TRBV7-9	TRBJ2-1	once	TRBD2
TGTGCCTGGAGTTTAGGAGGATTCGGCACTGAAGCTTTCTTT	CAWSLGGFGTEAFF	TRBV30	TRBJ1-1	NA	NA
TGTGCCAGCGGGGGACAGGGTGGCACTGAAGCTTTCTTT	CASGGQGGTEAFF	TRBV2	TRBJ1-1	once	TRBD1
TGTGCCAGCAGCTTAGGTGGCAGCCGGGGAGAGACCCAGTACTTC	CASSLGGSRGETQYF	TRBV7-2	TRBJ2-5	NA	NA
TGTGCCAGCAGCGTAGCAGGGATGCCGAACACAGATACGCAGTATTTT	CASSVAGMPNTDTQYF	TRBV9	TRBJ2-3	NA	NA
TGTGCCAGCTGGTCCAGGGTTGGTGCCTCCTACAATGAGCAGTTCTTC	CASWSRVGASYNEQFF	TRBV28	TRBJ2-1	NA	NA
TGCGCCAGCAGCCAAGGGCTAGCGGGAGGTTATTTCGAGCAGTACTTC	CASSQGLAGGYFEQYF	TRBV4-1	TRBJ2-7	NA	TRBD2
TGTGCCAGCAGCTTGAACAGAGAAACTGAAGCTTTCTTT	CASSLNRETEAFF	TRBV5-8	TRBJ1-1	NA	NA
TGTGCCAGCAGGGCGGGCAGGGGGACGCATGGCTACACCTTC	CASRAGRGTHGYTF	TRBV28	TRBJ1-2	once	TRBD1
TGTGCCAGCACCGTGACAGGGGGCATGCATCAGCCCCAGCATTTT	CASTVTGGMHQPQHF	TRBV6-6	TRBJ1-5	few	TRBD1
TGCGCCAGCAGTGAGTTCAGGGGCCCCGGGGAGCTGTTTTTT	CASSEFRGPGELFF	TRBV10-1	TRBJ2-2	NA	NA